The source of this T cell receptor (beta chain) is a study of beta chain features in type 1 diabetes. Notes on the study in general: Across patients, naive, central memory and Treg TCRB repertoires exhibited apparently greater similarity than was observed across healthy donors. Type 1 diabetes patients had fewer VDJ junction insertions and more deletions.

Expressed TCRB transcripts were sequenced because the isolated RNA had all been reverse transcribed beforehand. Sequencing was performed with immunoSEQ multiplex PCR; in TCRdb, only in-frame clones are kept and a portion is missing. The sample yields some 200,000 clones, around 9.9% seen once. Germline CDR1 is SGHTA and CDR2 is FQGTGA. The germline V and J ends were trimmed by 4 bases and 5 bases, with 11 bases remaining between them. CDR3 size: 13 residues. Comments on this clone: Its target is unknown. Different DNA sequences within this sample yield the same CDR3.

Per donor, one heparinised blood draw averaged around 120 mL. CD45RO/CCR7/CD25/CD127/CD95/CD27 separated CD4+ naive, central memory, regulatory and stem cell-like memory cells by sorting. The chain combines TRBV7-3 with TRBJ1-2, with D possibly matching TRBD1 (5 bases). The sequence was obtained from a man aged 18 to 29 in good health. The sequencing sample was made of central memory CD4+ T cells from blood. In DNA, the CDR3 is TGTGCCAGCAGCTCCGGGACGGATTATGGCTACACCTTC. Amino acids: CASSSGTDYGYTF.